A selection of T cell receptor beta chains follows, all from one sample in a study of tumor-infiltrating lymphocytes in localized non-small cell lung cancer. TCRdb's table, derived via immunoSEQ multiplex PCR, lists solely in-frame clones and lacks some. The table lists around 15,000 clones, under 85% of them singletons. The sample was lung tumor tissue. The source is a human donor with non-small cell lung cancer. Each CDR3 is given with its conserved first and last residue.

j_call cdr3_length v_call cdr3_aa
TRBJ2-3 15 TRBV6-5 CASRGLAGNTDTQYF
TRBJ2-1 15 TRBV19 CASSIGREGRNEQFF
TRBJ2-2 15 TRBV30 CAWSHRDRNTGELFF
TRBJ2-3 15 TRBV30 CAWSVRGPSTDTQYF
TRBJ2-7 14 TRBV5-6 CASSLTSGAYEQYF
TRBJ1-2 15 TRBV9 CASSVQTESNYGYTF
TRBJ1-1 13 TRBV7-9 CASSVGANTEAFF
TRBJ2-7 14 TRBV18 CASSPNPGAYEQYF
TRBJ2-7 18 TRBV4-1 CASSHLGSGYGMAYEQYF
TRBJ2-5 16 TRBV5-4 CASSQPGLAGQETQYF
TRBJ2-7 14 TRBV5-1 CASSSTSFSYEQYF
TRBJ1-5 14 TRBV5-5 CASRESQGNQPQHF
TRBJ2-1 15 TRBV6-5 CASSPRGLGGDEQFF
TRBJ2-7 12 TRBV5-5 CASSPTGREQYF
TRBJ2-5 15 TRBV6-4 CASSAGEADQETQYF
TRBJ2-3 14 TRBV30 CAWRWRTGADTQYF
TRBJ1-1 17 TRBV15 CATSRSGTGGFDTEAFF
TRBJ2-7 12 TRBV7-9 CASTGQNYEQYF
TRBJ2-7 14 TRBV5-5 CASSPVGRASEQYF
TRBJ1-6 13 TRBV25-1 CASSRVGNSPLHF
TRBJ2-2 14 TRBV7-7 CASSPDATTGELFF
TRBJ2-1 15 TRBV5-3 CASRSIAGGIGEQFF
TRBJ1-2 15 TRBV6-1 CASSESVGVNYGYTF
TRBJ2-1 16 TRBV6-1 CASSGRGLAGVNEQFF
TRBJ2-7 14 TRBV30 CAWERGTGGGEQYF
TRBJ1-2 15 TRBV30 CAWSVRWDREDGYTF
TRBJ2-5 14 TRBV10-3 CASKAVASEETQYF
TRBJ2-3 16 TRBV9 CASSFELGTVTDTQYF
TRBJ1-3 17 TRBV30 CAWSLAGAVYSGNTIYF
TRBJ2-5 13 TRBV5-1 CASRPDRVETQYF